This passage covers 22 T cell receptor beta chains from one sample sequenced in a study of T cell responses to AZD1222 COVID-19 vaccine. Libraries were prepared by immunoSEQ multiplex PCR; TCRdb keeps only in-frame clonotypes and omits some of them. This table has over 100,000 clones, about 93% appearing once. Specimen: peripheral blood, collected on day 0 of AZD1222 vaccination. The receptors come from an adult in good health.

The V and J genes are TRBV25-1 and TRBJ1-1; unclear D gene. Trimming pared 7 bases from V and 6 bases from J, leaving 12 bases between. Germline V gives CDR1 MGHDK, CDR2 SYGVNS. The CDR3 covers 12 residues. Here the CDR3 DNA reads TGTGCCAGCACGGGGATCGGGTCTGAAGCTTTCTTT. Its protein product is CASTGIGSEAFF. Looking up the rest from reference TRBV25-1 and TRBJ1-1 gives the full variable domain: EADIYQTPRYLVIGTGKKITLECSQTMGHDKMYWYQQDPGMELHLIHYSYGVNSTEKGDLSSESTVSRIRTEHFPLTLESARPSHTSQYLCASTGIGSEAFFGQGTRLTVV.

The chain joins TRBV2 to TRBJ2-5, with a possible D match to TRBD2 (6 bases). The length of the CDR3 is 13 residues. The V end lost 4 bases, the J end lost 5 bases, and 11 bases lay between the germline ends. Germline CDR1 SNHLY, CDR2 FYNNEI. Here the CDR3 reads CASSVRGLETQYF. Here the CDR3 DNA reads TGTGCCAGCAGTGTTCGGGGGTTGGAGACCCAGTACTTC.

This clone is deemed medium-sized. The chain recombines TRBV10-2 with TRBJ1-2; no definite D call. Germline V lookup: CDR1 WSHSY, CDR2 SAAADI. This CDR3 has 13 residues. V was cut by 0 bases and J by 7 bases, with 9 bases left in between. CDR3 in amino acids: CASSESTVTGYTF. CDR3 DNA sequence: TGCGCCAGCAGTGAGTCGACTGTGACTGGCTACACCTTC.

This chain uses TRBV19 with TRBJ1-2, with a tentative D call TRBD1 (5 bases). The CDR3 covers 12 residues. From germline, CDR1 is LNHDA and CDR2 SQIVND (reference sequence). V was pared by 4 bases and J by 7 bases, with 10 bases between. The CDR3 bases are TGTGCCAGTAGTACTGACAGTTCTGGCTACACCTTC. Residues: CASSTDSSGYTF.

V gene TRBV6-4 combines with J gene TRBJ2-1, with D maybe TRBD2 (6 bases). Between the trimmed V and J ends, which lost 2 bases and 9 bases, there was a span of 11 bases. This CDR3 contains 13 residues. Germline V CDR1 and CDR2: MRHNA, SNTAGT. The DNA for the CDR3 is TGTGCCAGCAGTGACGAGACTAGTGGTGAGCAGTTCTTC. This gives the protein CASSDETSGEQFF.

J is TRBJ2-3 and V is TRBV6-5, with D possibly TRBD2 on 7 matching bases. Per germline, CDR1 MNHEY and CDR2 SVGAGI. The CDR3 is 15 amino acids. V lost 3 bases and J lost 1, with 11 bases in between. The CDR3 DNA reads as TGTGCCAGCAGTTATGGGGGGGGCGGCACAGATACGCAGTATTTT. Its translation: CASSYGGGGTDTQYF.

The chain links TRBV6-1 to TRBJ1-5; tentative D call: TRBD1 (6 bases). Germline assignment: CDR1 MNHNS and CDR2 SASEGT. V lost 4 bases, J lost 6 bases, and 22 bases lay in between. The CDR3 is 17 amino acids. CDR3 residues: CASSAIHRALVGQPQHF. The CDR3 coding sequence is TGTGCCAGCAGTGCCATTCACAGGGCTTTGGTGGGTCAGCCCCAGCATTTT.

The rearrangement uses TRBV6-5 and TRBJ1-6; TRBD1 aligns across 12 bases. The CDR3 consists of 15 residues. The V segment lost 6 bases and the J segment 5 bases; nucleotides outside the gene matches: 2. The germline V gene encodes CDR1 MNHEY and CDR2 SVGAGI. The CDR3 coding sequence is TGTGCCAGCAGATGGGACAGGGGGCATAATTCACCCCTCCACTTT. As protein: CASRWDRGHNSPLHF.

This clone was found once. This chain joins TRBV7-9 and TRBJ1-2; tentative D call: TRBD1 (6 bases). CDR3 length: 13 amino acids. Trimming removed 1 base from V and 8 bases from J, with 11 bases in between. CDR1 is SEHNR and CDR2 is FQNEAQ in the germline V gene (reference sequence). The CDR3 DNA reads TGTGCCAGCAGCTTAGACAGGGAACAGGGCTACACCTTC. This gives the protein CASSLDREQGYTF.

The J gene is TRBJ1-1, the V gene TRBV28, with 9 nucleotides matching TRBD1. The germline V gene has CDR1 MDHEN and CDR2 SYDVKM. The CDR3 extends over 14 amino acids. The V segment lost 3 bases and the J segment 7 bases; nucleotides outside the gene matches: 6. The CDR3 reads CASSLNRGLGEAFF. CDR3 nucleotides: TGTGCCAGCAGTTTGAACAGGGGGCTAGGTGAAGCTTTCTTT. The variable domain in full, completed from reference TRBV28 and TRBJ1-1, reads DVKVTQSSRYLVKRTGEKVFLECVQDMDHENMFWYRQDPGLGLRLIYFSYDVKMKEKGDIPEGYSVSREKKERFSLILESASTNQTSMYLCASSLNRGLGEAFFGQGTRLTVV.

The chain links TRBV5-1 to TRBJ1-4, with 8 nucleotides matching TRBD1. The CDR3 extends over 15 amino acids. From germline, CDR1 is SGHRS and CDR2 YFSETQ. V dropped 0 bases and J dropped 8; count of bases not matched to a gene: 6. The CDR3 reads CASSLGGQAGEKLFF. In nucleotides, the CDR3 is TGCGCCAGCAGCTTGGGGGGACAGGCCGGGGAAAAACTGTTTTTT.

In its sample, this clone was seen once. An end of the junction differs from the germline gene, which may be a read error. The chain uses TRBV15 and TRBJ1-4; D not resolved. This CDR3 has 12 residues. Germline CDR1 is LNHNV and CDR2 is YYDKDF (reference sequence). The CDR3 loop is CATSRDRNSISF. The CDR3 coding sequence is TGTGCCACCAGCAGAGATAGGAACAGCATATCTTTT. Drawing the rest from reference TRBV15 and TRBJ1-4, the complete variable domain is DAMVIQNPRYQVTQFGKPVTLSCSQTLNHNVMYWYQQKSSQAPKLLFHYYDKDFNNEADTPDNFQSRRPNTSFCFLDIRSPGLGDTAMYLCATSRDRNSISFGSGTQLSVL.

The chain couples TRBV15 to TRBJ2-2; 8 bases are a match to TRBD2. CDR1 LNHNV and CDR2 YYDKDF come from the germline V gene (reference sequence). The CDR3 contains 17 residues. The ends lost 3 bases at V and 6 bases at J; junction bases unmatched: 12. The CDR3 loop reads CATSRYSGTSGAGELFF. CDR3 nucleotides: TGTGCCACCAGCAGGTACTCCGGGACTAGTGGGGCCGGGGAGCTGTTTTTT.

The chain carries TRBV28 and TRBJ2-2; weak D call: TRBD2 (6 bases). Deletions cut 3 bases from V and 6 bases from J, with 8 bases between. Looked up from germline, CDR1 is MDHEN and CDR2 is SYDVKM. CDR3 length: 13 amino acids. CDR3: CASSFTGAGELFF. The CDR3 nucleotides are TGTGCCAGCAGTTTTACGGGAGCCGGGGAGCTGTTTTTT.

This chain joins TRBV27 and TRBJ2-7; 9 bases are a match to TRBD2. This CDR3 spans 15 amino acids. V shed 3 bases and J 3 bases; nucleotides not matched to a gene: 6. Germline CDR1 reads MNHEY; CDR2 reads SMNVEV (reference sequence). This CDR3 reads CASSFGGAGGYEQYF. The CDR3 DNA reads TGTGCCAGCAGTTTCGGGGGAGCGGGAGGCTACGAGCAGTACTTC.

V gene TRBV3-1 (or the pseudogene TRBV3-2) combines with J gene TRBJ2-1, with 7 bases identical to TRBD1. This CDR3 is 15 amino acids long. Germline lookup yields CDR1 LGHDT and CDR2 YNNKEL (reference sequence). V gave up 1 base and J gave up 6 bases; unmatched junction bases: 6. DNA for the CDR3: TGTGCCAGCAGCCAAGCTACAGGGGAGCTCAATGAGCAGTTCTTC. It is translated as CASSQATGELNEQFF.

The genes are TRBV29-1 and TRBJ1-1, with 8 bases matching TRBD1. This CDR3 has 15 amino acids. CDR1 SQVTM and CDR2 ANQGSEA come from the germline V gene. The trim removed 1 base at V and 2 bases at J, leaving 6 bases unmatched. CDR3 in amino acids: CSVEVVRGLNTEAFF. Written as DNA, the CDR3 is TGCAGCGTTGAAGTCGTCAGGGGGCTCAACACTGAAGCTTTCTTT.

This chain uses TRBV7-9 with TRBJ2-1, with D perhaps matching TRBD1 (6 bases). Germline CDR1 is SEHNR and CDR2 is FQNEAQ (reference sequence). The V end was cut by 1 base, the J end by 6 bases, with 13 bases between. The CDR3 runs to 15 residues. CDR3 amino acids: CASSLVAGARNEQFF. CDR3 DNA sequence: TGTGCCAGCAGCTTAGTAGCAGGGGCTCGCAATGAGCAGTTCTTC.

The chain is built from TRBV5-4 and TRBJ2-1; perhaps D is TRBD1 or TRBD2 (5 bases each). CDR3 length: 14 amino acids. Germline-derived CDR1 and CDR2 are SGHNT and YYREEE (reference sequence). Trimming removed 4 bases from V and 3 bases from J, with 11 bases in between. The CDR3 protein is CASSTRDGYNEQFF. The CDR3 region has the DNA TGTGCCAGCAGCACCAGGGACGGCTACAATGAGCAGTTCTTC.

The V call is TRBV4-2, the J call TRBJ2-1, with 8 bases lining up with TRBD2. Germline trimming cut 0 bases from V and 4 bases from J; bases unmatched to any gene: 8. The CDR3 runs to 17 residues. Germline loops: CDR1 LGHNA, CDR2 YNFKEQ. The DNA for the CDR3 is TGTGCCAGCAGCCAAGATTGGTCCAGCGGGGGTTACAATGAGCAGTTCTTC. It codes for CASSQDWSSGGYNEQFF.

The DNA of the CDR3 is TGTGCCAGCAGTGAAGTAGCGGGAGGGGCCGGGGAGCTGTTTTTT. Translation: CASSEVAGGAGELFF. The chain joins TRBV6-4 to TRBJ2-2; 11 bases align to TRBD2. Unmatched junction bases numbered 3, after V lost 3 bases and J lost 6 bases. The CDR3 has 15 residues. Germline CDR1 is MRHNA and CDR2 is SNTAGT.

J is TRBJ1-2 and V is TRBV14, with unresolved D. Germline assignment: CDR1 SGHDN and CDR2 FVKESK. The length of the CDR3 is 13 residues. Trimming took off 2 bases at V and 0 bases at J, with 4 bases between the two ends. CDR3 sequence (DNA): TGTGCCAGCAGCCAAACAGCTAACTATGGCTACACCTTC. Translated, it gives CASSQTANYGYTF.